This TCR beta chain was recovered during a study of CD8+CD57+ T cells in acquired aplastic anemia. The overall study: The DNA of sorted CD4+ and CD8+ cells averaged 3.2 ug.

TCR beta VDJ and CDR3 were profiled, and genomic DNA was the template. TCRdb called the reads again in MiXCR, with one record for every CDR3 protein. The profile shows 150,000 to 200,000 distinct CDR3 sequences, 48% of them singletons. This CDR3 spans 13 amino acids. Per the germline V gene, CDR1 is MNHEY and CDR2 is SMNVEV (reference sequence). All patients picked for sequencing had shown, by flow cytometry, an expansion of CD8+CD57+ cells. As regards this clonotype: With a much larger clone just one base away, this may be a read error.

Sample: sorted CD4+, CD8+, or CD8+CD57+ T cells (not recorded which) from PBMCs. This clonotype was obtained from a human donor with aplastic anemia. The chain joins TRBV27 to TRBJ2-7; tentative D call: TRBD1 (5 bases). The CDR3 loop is CASSLSQGYERYF. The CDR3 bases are TGTGCCAGCAGTTTATCCCAGGGCTACGAGCGGTACTTC.